The following is a TCR beta chain sequence with its context. The data belong to a study of blood T cell repertoires in COVID-19. Study-wide background: T cells, B-cell-depleted T cells, or PBMCs supplied cDNA or gDNA.

In the original processing: Reference gene primer amplification gave nucleated cell count estimates. Measured with immunoSEQ multiplex PCR; TCRdb has only the in-frame clones, and not every one. The D gene and trimming were derived from the DNA, and the V and J assignments and clone size from that table. The table has about 250,000 clones, about nine tenths seen once. Sequencing input: PBMCs or T cells enriched from blood (not recorded which). The receptor comes from a woman aged 45-65 years who had recovered from COVID-19.

As DNA, the CDR3 is TGTGCCAGCAGCCGAGGGACAGAGTATAATTCACCCCTCCACTTT. Its protein is CASSRGTEYNSPLHF. This chain connects TRBV27 to TRBJ1-6; 7 bases map to TRBD1. V dropped 6 bases and J dropped 4; count of bases not matched to a gene: 6. CDR3 size: 15 residues. Per germline, CDR1 MNHEY and CDR2 SMNVEV (reference sequence).